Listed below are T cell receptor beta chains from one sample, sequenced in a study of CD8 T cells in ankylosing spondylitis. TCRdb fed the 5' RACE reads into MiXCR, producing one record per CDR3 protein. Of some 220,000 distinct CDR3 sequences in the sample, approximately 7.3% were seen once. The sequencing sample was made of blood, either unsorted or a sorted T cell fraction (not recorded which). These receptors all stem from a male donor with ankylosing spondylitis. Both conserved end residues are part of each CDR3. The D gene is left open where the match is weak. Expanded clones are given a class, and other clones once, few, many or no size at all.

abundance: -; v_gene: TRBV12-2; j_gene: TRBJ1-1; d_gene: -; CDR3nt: TGTGCAAGTCGCTCCCCGTACGGACACCTCACTGAAGCTTTCTTT; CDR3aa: CASRSPYGHLTEAFF
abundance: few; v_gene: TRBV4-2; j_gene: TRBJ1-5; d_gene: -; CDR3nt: TGTGCCAGCAGCCAAGATTGGGATAGCAATCAGCCCCAGCATTTT; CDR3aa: CASSQDWDSNQPQHF
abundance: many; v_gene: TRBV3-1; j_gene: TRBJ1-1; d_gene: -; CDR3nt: TGTGCCAGCAGCCGCAGACAGTCGAACACTGAAGCTTTCTTT; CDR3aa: CASSRRQSNTEAFF
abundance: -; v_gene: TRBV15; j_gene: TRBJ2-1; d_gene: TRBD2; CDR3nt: TGTGCCACCAATTCCAAGCGGGAGAGGTATGAGCAGTTCTTC; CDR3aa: CATNSKRERYEQFF
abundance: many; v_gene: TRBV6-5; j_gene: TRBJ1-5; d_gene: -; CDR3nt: TGTGCCAGCAGTTACTGGCCGGGGTTAGGAACCCAGCATTTT; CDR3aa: CASSYWPGLGTQHF
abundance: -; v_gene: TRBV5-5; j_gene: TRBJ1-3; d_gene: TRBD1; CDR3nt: TGTGCCAGCGGCCCCGGGACAGCCTCTGGAAACACCATATATTTT; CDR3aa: CASGPGTASGNTIYF
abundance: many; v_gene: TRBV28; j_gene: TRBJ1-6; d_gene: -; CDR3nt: TGTGCCAGCAGCCTGAGCTCCTATAATTCACCCCTCCACTTT; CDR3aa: CASSLSSYNSPLHF
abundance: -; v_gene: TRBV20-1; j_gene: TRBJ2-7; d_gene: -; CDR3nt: TGCAGTGCTAGAGATCCCAGTTCCTACGAGCAGTACTTC; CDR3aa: CSARDPSSYEQYF
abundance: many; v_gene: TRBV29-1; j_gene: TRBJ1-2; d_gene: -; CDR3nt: TGCAGCGTTGGGAGCCCGGGGGTTCCTGGCTACACCTTC; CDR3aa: CSVGSPGVPGYTF
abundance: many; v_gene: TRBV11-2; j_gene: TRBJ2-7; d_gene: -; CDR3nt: TGTGCCAGCAGTCCTCCGGGACTCTTAATCGAGCAGTACTTC; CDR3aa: CASSPPGLLIEQYF
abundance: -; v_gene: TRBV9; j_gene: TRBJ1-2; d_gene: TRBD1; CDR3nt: TGTGCCAGCAGCCCCACCGGAAGGGGGACAGGGGGCCCCGGTGGCTACACCTTC; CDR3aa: CASSPTGRGTGGPGGYTF
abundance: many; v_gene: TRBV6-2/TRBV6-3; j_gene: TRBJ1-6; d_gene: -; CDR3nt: TGTGCCAGCAGTTACCCGACTATACCCCTCCACTTT; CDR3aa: CASSYPTIPLHF
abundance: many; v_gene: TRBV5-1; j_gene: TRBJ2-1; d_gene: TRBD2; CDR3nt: TGCGCCAGCAGCGTGGGGCGGACTAGCGATCACAATGAGCAGTTCTTC; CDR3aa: CASSVGRTSDHNEQFF
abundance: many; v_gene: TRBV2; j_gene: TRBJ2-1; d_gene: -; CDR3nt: TGTGCCAGCAGGGAGACTAGTTCTTACAATGAGCAGTTCTTC; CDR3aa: CASRETSSYNEQFF
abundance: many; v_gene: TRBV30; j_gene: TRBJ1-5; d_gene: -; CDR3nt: TGTGCCTGGAGTATCGGATACAATCAGCCCCAGCATTTT; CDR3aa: CAWSIGYNQPQHF
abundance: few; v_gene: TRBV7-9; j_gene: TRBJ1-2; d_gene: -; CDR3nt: TGTGCCAGCAGCTTAGCTGGTGAGAACGACTATGGCTACACCTTC; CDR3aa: CASSLAGENDYGYTF
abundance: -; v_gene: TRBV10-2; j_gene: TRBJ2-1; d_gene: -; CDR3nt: TGCGCCCTCGACGGATCCAATGAGCAGTTCTTC; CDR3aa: CALDGSNEQFF